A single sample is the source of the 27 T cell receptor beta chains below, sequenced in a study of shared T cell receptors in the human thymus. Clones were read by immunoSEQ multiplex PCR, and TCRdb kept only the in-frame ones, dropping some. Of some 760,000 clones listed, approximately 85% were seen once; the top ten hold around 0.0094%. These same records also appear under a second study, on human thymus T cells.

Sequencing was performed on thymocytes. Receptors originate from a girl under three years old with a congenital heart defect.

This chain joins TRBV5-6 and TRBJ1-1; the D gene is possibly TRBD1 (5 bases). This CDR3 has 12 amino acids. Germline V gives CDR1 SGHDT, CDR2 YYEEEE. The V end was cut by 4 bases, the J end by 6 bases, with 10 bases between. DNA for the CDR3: TGTGCCAGCAGCGGGGGGTACGCTGAAGCTTTCTTT. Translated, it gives CASSGGYAEAFF. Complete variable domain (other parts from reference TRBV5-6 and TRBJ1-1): DAGVTQSPTHLIKTRGQQVTLRCSPKSGHDTVSWYQQALGQGPQFIFQYYEEEERQRGNFPDRFSGHQFPNYSSELNVNALLLGDSALYLCASSGGYAEAFFGQGTRLTVV.

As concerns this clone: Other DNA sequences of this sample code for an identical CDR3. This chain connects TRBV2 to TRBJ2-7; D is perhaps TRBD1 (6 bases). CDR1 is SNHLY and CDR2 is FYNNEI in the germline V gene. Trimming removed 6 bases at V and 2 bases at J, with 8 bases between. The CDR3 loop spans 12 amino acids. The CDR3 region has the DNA TGTGCCAGCAGGGACAGAGCCTACGAGCAGTACTTC. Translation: CASRDRAYEQYF.

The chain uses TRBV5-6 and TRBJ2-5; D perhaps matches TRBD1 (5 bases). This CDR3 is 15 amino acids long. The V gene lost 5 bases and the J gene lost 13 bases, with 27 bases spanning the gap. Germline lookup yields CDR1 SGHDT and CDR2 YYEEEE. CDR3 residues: CASRGTGRQGGPRYF. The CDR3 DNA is TGTGCCAGCAGAGGTACGGGCCGCCAGGGCGGTCCTCGGTACTTC.

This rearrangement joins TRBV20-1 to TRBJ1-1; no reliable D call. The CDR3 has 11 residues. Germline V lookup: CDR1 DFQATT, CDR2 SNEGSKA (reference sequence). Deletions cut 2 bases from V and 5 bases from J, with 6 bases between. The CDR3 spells CSARQCTEAFF. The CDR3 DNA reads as TGCAGTGCTAGACAGTGTACTGAAGCTTTCTTT.

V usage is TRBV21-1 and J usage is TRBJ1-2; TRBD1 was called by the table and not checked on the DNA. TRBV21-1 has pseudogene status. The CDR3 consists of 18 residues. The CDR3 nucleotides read TGTGCCAGCAGCAAGGAGATAGTTGGACCAGACAGGGTGGCGGGCTACACCTTC. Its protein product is CASSKEIVGPDRVAGYTF.

The CDR3, as DNA: TGTGCTAGTGGTTTCGGACAGGGGGTGCCTGAAGCTTTCTTT. As protein: CASGFGQGVPEAFF. The J gene is TRBJ1-1, the V gene TRBV12-5, with 10 bases identical to TRBD1. The CDR3 consists of 14 residues. V lost 3 bases, J lost 6 bases, and 4 bases stayed unmatched. Per the germline V gene, CDR1 is LGHNT and CDR2 is FRNRAP.

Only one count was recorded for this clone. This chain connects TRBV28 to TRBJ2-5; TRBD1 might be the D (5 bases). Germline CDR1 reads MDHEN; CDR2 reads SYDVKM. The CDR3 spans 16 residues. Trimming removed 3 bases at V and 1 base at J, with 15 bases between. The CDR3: CASSLWAGHSQETQYF. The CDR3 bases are TGTGCCAGCAGTTTGTGGGCTGGACACTCCCAAGAGACCCAGTACTTC.

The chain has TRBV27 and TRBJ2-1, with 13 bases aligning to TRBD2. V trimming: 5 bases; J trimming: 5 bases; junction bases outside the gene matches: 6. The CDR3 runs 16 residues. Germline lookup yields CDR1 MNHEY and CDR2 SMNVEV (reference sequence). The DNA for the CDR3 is TGTGCCAGCAGTAGGGGACTAGCGGGGCGCAACAATGAGCAGTTCTTC. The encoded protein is CASSRGLAGRNNEQFF.

CDR3 in DNA: TGTGCCAGCAGTGGCTTTTGGGACAGGGAGTACTATGGCTACACCTTC. Its protein product is CASSGFWDREYYGYTF. The chain links TRBV2 to TRBJ1-2; 9 nucleotides align to TRBD1. CDR1 is SNHLY and CDR2 is FYNNEI in the germline V gene. V was pared by 4 bases and J by 3 bases, with 9 bases of the junction left unmatched. The CDR3 runs 16 residues.

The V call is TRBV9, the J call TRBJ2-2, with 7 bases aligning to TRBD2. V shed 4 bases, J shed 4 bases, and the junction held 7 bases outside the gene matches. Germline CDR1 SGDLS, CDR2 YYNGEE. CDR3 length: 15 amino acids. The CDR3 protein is CASSIAGVFTGELFF. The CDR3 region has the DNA TGTGCCAGCAGCATCGCGGGGGTCTTCACCGGGGAGCTGTTTTTT.

DNA for the CDR3: TGTGCCAGCAGCTTAGGGGCAGGGCTTAGCAATCAGCCCCAGCATTTT. Its translation is CASSLGAGLSNQPQHF. The rearrangement uses TRBV7-8 and TRBJ1-5; possible D gene TRBD1, 5 bases. The germline CDR1 and CDR2 sequences are SGHVS and FQNEAQ. CDR3 length: 16 residues. Deletions cut 1 base from V and 0 bases from J, with 10 bases between.

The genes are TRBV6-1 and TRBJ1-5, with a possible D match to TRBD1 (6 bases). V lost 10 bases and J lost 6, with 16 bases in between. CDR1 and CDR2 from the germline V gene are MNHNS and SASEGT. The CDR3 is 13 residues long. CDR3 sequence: CAISRGGPQPQHF. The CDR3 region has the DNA TGTGCCATCTCTCGGGGGGGGCCTCAGCCCCAGCATTTT.

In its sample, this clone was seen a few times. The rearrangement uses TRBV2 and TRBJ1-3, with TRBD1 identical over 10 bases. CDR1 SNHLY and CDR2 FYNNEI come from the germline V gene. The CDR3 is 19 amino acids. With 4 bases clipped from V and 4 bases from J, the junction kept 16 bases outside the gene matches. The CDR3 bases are TGTGCCAGCAGTGGGAGACAGGGGGCAGTTTTAGGCTCGGGAAACACCATATATTTT. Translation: CASSGRQGAVLGSGNTIYF.

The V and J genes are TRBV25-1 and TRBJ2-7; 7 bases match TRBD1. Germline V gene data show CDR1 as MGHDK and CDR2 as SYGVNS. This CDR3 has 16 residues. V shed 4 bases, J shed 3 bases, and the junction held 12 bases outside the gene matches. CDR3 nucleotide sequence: TGTGCCAGCAGTGCTCTCCCGGGACAGCACCTCTACGAGCAGTACTTC. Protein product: CASSALPGQHLYEQYF.

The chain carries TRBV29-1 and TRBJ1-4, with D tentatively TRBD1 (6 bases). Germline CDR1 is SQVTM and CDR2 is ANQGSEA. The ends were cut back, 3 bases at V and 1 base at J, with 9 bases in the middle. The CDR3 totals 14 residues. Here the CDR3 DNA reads TGCAGCGTTGACCCCAGGGGAACTAATGAAAAACTGTTTTTT. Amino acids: CSVDPRGTNEKLFF. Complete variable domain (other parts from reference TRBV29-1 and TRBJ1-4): SAVISQKPSRDICQRGTSLTIQCQVDSQVTMMFWYRQQPGQSLTLIATANQGSEATYESGFVIDKFPISRPNLTFSTLTVSNMSPEDSSIYLCSVDPRGTNEKLFFGSGTQLSVL.

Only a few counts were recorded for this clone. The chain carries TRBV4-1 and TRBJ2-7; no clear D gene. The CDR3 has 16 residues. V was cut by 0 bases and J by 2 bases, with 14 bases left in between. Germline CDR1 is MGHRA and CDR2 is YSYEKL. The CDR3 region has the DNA TGCGCCAGCAGCCAAGACTTAGCTTTACCCACCTACGAGCAGTACTTC. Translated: CASSQDLALPTYEQYF.

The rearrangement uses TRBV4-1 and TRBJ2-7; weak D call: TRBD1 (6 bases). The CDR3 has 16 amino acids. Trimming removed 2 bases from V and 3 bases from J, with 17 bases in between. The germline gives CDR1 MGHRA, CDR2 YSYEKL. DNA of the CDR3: TGCGCCAGCAGCCAACCCACAGGGAAGAGGGGCTACGAGCAGTACTTC. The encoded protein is CASSQPTGKRGYEQYF.

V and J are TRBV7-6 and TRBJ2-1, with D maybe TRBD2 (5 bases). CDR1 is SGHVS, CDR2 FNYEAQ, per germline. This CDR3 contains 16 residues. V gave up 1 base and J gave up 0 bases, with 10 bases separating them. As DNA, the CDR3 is TGTGCCAGCAGCTTAGTAGGAGGTAGCTCCTACAATGAGCAGTTCTTC. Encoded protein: CASSLVGGSSYNEQFF.

The CDR3 DNA follows: TGTGCCAGCAGCCAGGGGGGACCCGGGGAGCTGTTTTTT. Protein product: CASSQGGPGELFF. The gene calls are TRBV6-6 and TRBJ2-2, with D possibly being TRBD1 (7 bases). V was clipped by 6 bases and J by 6 bases, with 11 bases between them. Germline-derived CDR1 and CDR2 are MNHNY and SVGAGI (reference sequence). The CDR3 length is 13 residues.

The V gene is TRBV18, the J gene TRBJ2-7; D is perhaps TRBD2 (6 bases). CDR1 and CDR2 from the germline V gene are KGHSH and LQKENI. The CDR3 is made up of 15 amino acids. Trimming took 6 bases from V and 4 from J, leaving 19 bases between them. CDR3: CASSGTGGTPYEQYF. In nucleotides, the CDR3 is TGTGCCAGCTCGGGGACTGGGGGGACTCCGTACGAGCAGTACTTC.

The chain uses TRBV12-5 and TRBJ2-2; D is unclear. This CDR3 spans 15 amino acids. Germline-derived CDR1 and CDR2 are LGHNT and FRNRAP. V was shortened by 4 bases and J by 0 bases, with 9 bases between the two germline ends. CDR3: CASGYRLPNTGELFF. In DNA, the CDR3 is TGTGCTAGTGGTTATCGTCTCCCGAACACCGGGGAGCTGTTTTTT.

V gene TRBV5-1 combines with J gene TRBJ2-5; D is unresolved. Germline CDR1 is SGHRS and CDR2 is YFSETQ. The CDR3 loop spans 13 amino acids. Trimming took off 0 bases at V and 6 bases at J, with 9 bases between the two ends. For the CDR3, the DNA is TGCGCCAGCAGCTTGGGGGCCCCCAAGACCCAGTACTTC. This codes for CASSLGAPKTQYF.

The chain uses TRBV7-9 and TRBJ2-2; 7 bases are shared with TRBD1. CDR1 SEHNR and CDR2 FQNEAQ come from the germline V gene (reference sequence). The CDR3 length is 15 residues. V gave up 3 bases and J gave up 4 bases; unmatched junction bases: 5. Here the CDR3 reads CASSLTGYRTGELFF. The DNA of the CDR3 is TGTGCCAGCAGCTTGACAGGGTATCGCACCGGGGAGCTGTTTTTT.

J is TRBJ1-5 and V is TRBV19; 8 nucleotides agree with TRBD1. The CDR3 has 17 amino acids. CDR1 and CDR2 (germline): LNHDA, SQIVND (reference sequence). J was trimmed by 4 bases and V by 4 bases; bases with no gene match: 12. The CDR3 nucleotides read TGTGCCAGTAGTAACTGGACAGGGAATGTGGCAAATCAGCCCCAGCATTTT. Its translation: CASSNWTGNVANQPQHF.

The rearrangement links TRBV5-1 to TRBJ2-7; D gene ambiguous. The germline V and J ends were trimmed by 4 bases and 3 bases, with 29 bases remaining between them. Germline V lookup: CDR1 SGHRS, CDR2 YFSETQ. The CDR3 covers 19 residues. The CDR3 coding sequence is TGCGCCAGCAGCCTGCGGATTCTCACCCCGACCCCAGAGCACTACGAGCAGTACTTC. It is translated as CASSLRILTPTPEHYEQYF.

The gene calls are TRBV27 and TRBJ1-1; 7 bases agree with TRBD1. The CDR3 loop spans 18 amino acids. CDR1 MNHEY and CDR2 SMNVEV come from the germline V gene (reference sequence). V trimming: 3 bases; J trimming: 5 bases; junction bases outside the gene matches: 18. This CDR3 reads CASSLIPATGRGGTEAFF. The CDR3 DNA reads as TGTGCCAGCAGTTTGATACCGGCGACAGGGCGGGGTGGTACTGAAGCTTTCTTT.

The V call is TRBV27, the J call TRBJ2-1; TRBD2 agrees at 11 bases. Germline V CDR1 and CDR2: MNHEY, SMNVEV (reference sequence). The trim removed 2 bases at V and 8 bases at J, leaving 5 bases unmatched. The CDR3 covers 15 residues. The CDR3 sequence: CASSLPSGRTHEQFF. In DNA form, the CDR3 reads TGTGCCAGCAGTTTACCTAGCGGGAGGACCCATGAGCAGTTCTTC.